The present TCR beta chain was sequenced within a study of immune characterization of retroperitoneal liposarcoma. MiXCR, applied by TCRdb to the PCR reads, yields one record per CDR3 protein. Among some 4,700 distinct CDR3 sequences listed, under 45% were seen once. The CDR3 totals 14 residues. Deletions cut 1 base from V and 3 bases from J, with 10 bases between. Germline CDR1 reads MNHNS; CDR2 reads SASEGT. By frequency in the sample, this clonotype is medium-sized. This receptor was taken from a male donor with retroperitoneal liposarcoma. V and J are TRBV6-1 and TRBJ2-7; TRBD2 is a possible D gene (6 bases). The material sequenced was tumor tissue. CDR3 protein: CASSEGGSGYEQYF. The CDR3 DNA follows: TGTGCCAGCAGTGAAGGCGGTAGCGGCTACGAGCAGTACTTC.